This T cell receptor (beta chain) was captured by sequencing in a study of T cells in Graves' hyperthyroidism and ophthalmopathy. Lactation, pregnancy, other autoimmune disease or uncontrolled infection excluded patients. Study results and limitations: Researchers report that a 13 V-J model separated ophthalmopathy from stable hyperthyroidism. Ophthalmopathy got predicted by the model a median about six months before its onset. Expanded thyroid clonotypes (above 0.001) were mostly also found in blood.

Amplification targeted TCR beta CDR3 regions from RNA transcripts. First-round RT-PCR with HTBI primers amplified the TCR CDR3 region. TCRdb fed the multiplex PCR reads into MiXCR, producing one record per CDR3 protein. The repertoire consists of 500,000 or so distinct CDR3 sequences, with approximately 16% occurring once and the leading ten covering about 29%. This clonotype was recorded many times. Antigen specificity is unknown. CDR1 and CDR2 from the germline V gene are SGHNT and YENEEA. The length of the CDR3 is 15 residues. V was pared by 5 bases and J by 1 base, with 12 bases between. This sequence joins TRBV11-3 and TRBJ2-1; unclear D gene. The sequencing sample was made of blood. The receptor was isolated from a woman aged 30 to 39 with Graves' ophthalmopathy. For the CDR3, the DNA is TGTGCCAGCAGCCCAGCGCAAGAATCCTACAATGAGCAGTTCTTC. Translated: CASSPAQESYNEQFF.